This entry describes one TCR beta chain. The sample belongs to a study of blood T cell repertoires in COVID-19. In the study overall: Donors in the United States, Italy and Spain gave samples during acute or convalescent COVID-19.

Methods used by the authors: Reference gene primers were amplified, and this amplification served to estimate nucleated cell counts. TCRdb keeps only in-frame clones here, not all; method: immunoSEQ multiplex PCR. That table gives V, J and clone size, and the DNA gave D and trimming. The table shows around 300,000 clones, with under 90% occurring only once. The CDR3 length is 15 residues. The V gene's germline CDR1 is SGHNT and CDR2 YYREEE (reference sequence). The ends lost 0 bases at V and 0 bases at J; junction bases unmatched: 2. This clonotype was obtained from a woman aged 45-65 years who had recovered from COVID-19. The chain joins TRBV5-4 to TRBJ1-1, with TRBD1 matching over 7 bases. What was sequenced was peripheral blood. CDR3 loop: CASSLAGTVNTEAFF. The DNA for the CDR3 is TGTGCCAGCAGCTTGGCCGGGACAGTGAACACTGAAGCTTTCTTT.